This T cell receptor beta chain derives from a study of blood T cell repertoires in COVID-19. Only in-frame clones appear in the TCRdb table, and some are missing; sequencing was by immunoSEQ multiplex PCR. The data hold about 180,000 clones, with roughly 80% observed a single time. This receptor was identified in a man between 60 and 70 years old who had been exposed to COVID-19. The sequenced sample was PBMCs or T cells enriched from blood (not recorded which).

The CDR3 reads CASSPGTSSYEQYF. The CDR3 DNA reads as TGTGCCAGCAGTCCCGGGACTTCTTCCTACGAGCAGTACTTC. This chain connects TRBV27 to TRBJ2-7; TRBD2 might be the D (6 bases). CDR3 length: 14 amino acids. Trimming removed 5 bases from V and 1 base from J, with 12 bases in between. Germline CDR1 reads MNHEY; CDR2 reads SMNVEV (reference sequence).